This is a list of T cell receptor beta chains from one sample in a study of T cells in Graves' hyperthyroidism and ophthalmopathy. TCRdb reanalysed the multiplex PCR reads using MiXCR and keeps one entry per CDR3 protein. Of 550,000 to 600,000 distinct CDR3 sequences in the sample, approximately 15% were seen once. Sequenced input: blood. These receptors all stem from a woman under 30 with Graves' ophthalmopathy. CDR3s include the opening cysteine and the closing phenylalanine or tryptophan. A D gene is named only where the DNA matches it firmly. Only some rows state a clone size, as once, few, many or a class for expanded clones.

V gene: TRBV7-9
D gene: TRBD2
J gene: TRBJ2-7
clone size: many
CDR3 DNA: TGTGCCAGCAGCTTAGACGTAGCGGGGAGCTCCTACGAGCAGTACTTC
CDR3 protein: CASSLDVAGSSYEQYF

V gene: TRBV29-1
D gene: NA
J gene: TRBJ2-4
clone size: NA
CDR3 DNA: TGCAGCACTGGGGTAGGGGGACCGGCCAAAAACATTCAGTACTTC
CDR3 protein: CSTGVGGPAKNIQYF

V gene: TRBV12-3/TRBV12-4
D gene: TRBD2
J gene: TRBJ2-7
clone size: many
CDR3 DNA: TGTGCCAGCTCACCACTAGCGGGAGGGTACGAGCAGTACTTC
CDR3 protein: CASSPLAGGYEQYF

V gene: TRBV4-3
D gene: TRBD1
J gene: TRBJ1-1
clone size: few
CDR3 DNA: TGCGCCAGCAGATCCGGGACAGGGGTTATGAACACTGAAGCTTTCTTT
CDR3 protein: CASRSGTGVMNTEAFF

V gene: TRBV28
D gene: TRBD1
J gene: TRBJ1-2
clone size: NA
CDR3 DNA: TGTGCCAGCAGTCCCCTCGGGACAGGATCCGGCACCTTC
CDR3 protein: CASSPLGTGSGTF

V gene: TRBV28
D gene: TRBD1
J gene: TRBJ1-6
clone size: many
CDR3 DNA: TGTGCCAGCAGGTCAGGGGGCGCGAATTCACCCCTCCACTTT
CDR3 protein: CASRSGGANSPLHF

V gene: TRBV12-3/TRBV12-4
D gene: NA
J gene: TRBJ1-5
clone size: many
CDR3 DNA: TGTGCCAGCAGTTTAGATGCCTCGAGCAATCAGCCCCAGCATTTT
CDR3 protein: CASSLDASSNQPQHF

V gene: TRBV6-1
D gene: TRBD2
J gene: TRBJ2-3
clone size: many
CDR3 DNA: TGTGCCAGCCCGAGGACTAGCGGGAGGACGATAGATACGCAGTATTTT
CDR3 protein: CASPRTSGRTIDTQYF

V gene: TRBV6-1
D gene: NA
J gene: TRBJ2-5
clone size: many
CDR3 DNA: TGTGCCAGCAGACAATGGTTGTCCCAGTACTTC
CDR3 protein: CASRQWLSQYF

V gene: TRBV18
D gene: NA
J gene: TRBJ1-3
clone size: few
CDR3 DNA: TGTGCCAGCTCACCGGCCCACTCTGGAAACACCATATATTTT
CDR3 protein: CASSPAHSGNTIYF

V gene: TRBV25-1
D gene: NA
J gene: TRBJ1-6
clone size: few
CDR3 DNA: TGTGCCAGCAGTGAATGGGAATCACCCCTCCACTTT
CDR3 protein: CASSEWESPLHF

V gene: TRBV2
D gene: TRBD1
J gene: TRBJ2-3
clone size: many
CDR3 DNA: TGTGCCAGCAGTTTGGGCCCCGGGACAGGGAGCACAGATACGCAGTATTTT
CDR3 protein: CASSLGPGTGSTDTQYF

V gene: TRBV7-9
D gene: NA
J gene: TRBJ2-7
clone size: many
CDR3 DNA: TGTGCCAGCAGCTTTATATCAGGATACGAGCAGTACTTC
CDR3 protein: CASSFISGYEQYF

V gene: TRBV5-6
D gene: NA
J gene: TRBJ2-7
clone size: many
CDR3 DNA: TGTGCCAGCAGCTTGATGAGCGAGCAGTACTTC
CDR3 protein: CASSLMSEQYF

V gene: TRBV5-1
D gene: NA
J gene: TRBJ2-7
clone size: few
CDR3 DNA: TGCGCCAGCAGCCCCCGGGGAGCGGTCGGGGTAGATTACGAGCAGTACTTC
CDR3 protein: CASSPRGAVGVDYEQYF

V gene: TRBV19
D gene: TRBD1
J gene: TRBJ2-7
clone size: many
CDR3 DNA: TGTGCCAGTAGTATCGGACAGGGAGGCCCCTACGAGCAGTACTTC
CDR3 protein: CASSIGQGGPYEQYF

V gene: TRBV12-3/TRBV12-4
D gene: TRBD1
J gene: TRBJ2-7
clone size: many
CDR3 DNA: TGTGCCAGCAGTTTATCGGCAGGGGGCTCCTACGAGCAGTACTTC
CDR3 protein: CASSLSAGGSYEQYF

V gene: TRBV7-3
D gene: NA
J gene: TRBJ1-6
clone size: many
CDR3 DNA: TGTGCCAGCAGCATCGAACCCGCGTCGGGGAATTCACCCCTCCACTTT
CDR3 protein: CASSIEPASGNSPLHF

V gene: TRBV7-2
D gene: NA
J gene: TRBJ2-7
clone size: many
CDR3 DNA: TGTGCCAGCAGCTCTAATTCAGGAGGGCTGACCTACGAGCAGTACTTC
CDR3 protein: CASSSNSGGLTYEQYF

V gene: TRBV30
D gene: NA
J gene: TRBJ2-7
clone size: few
CDR3 DNA: TGTGCCTGGAGTGGTAATAGGGGTGACGAGCAGTACTTC
CDR3 protein: CAWSGNRGDEQYF

V gene: TRBV12-3/TRBV12-4
D gene: NA
J gene: TRBJ2-1
clone size: few
CDR3 DNA: TGTGCCAGCAGTTTAGACGCGTGGCTTAACAACAATGAGCAGTTCTTC
CDR3 protein: CASSLDAWLNNNEQFF

V gene: TRBV7-9
D gene: NA
J gene: TRBJ2-2
clone size: many
CDR3 DNA: TGTGCCAGCAGCCGAGGATACACCGGGGAGCTGTTTTTT
CDR3 protein: CASSRGYTGELFF

V gene: TRBV6-2/TRBV6-3
D gene: TRBD2
J gene: TRBJ2-1
clone size: NA
CDR3 DNA: TGTGCCAGCAGATCCGCCGTACTAGCGGGAGGGCTATTCTACAATGAGCAGTTCTTC
CDR3 protein: CASRSAVLAGGLFYNEQFF

V gene: TRBV30
D gene: NA
J gene: TRBJ2-3
clone size: NA
CDR3 DNA: TGTGCCTGGAGTGGAGTAGGAGGGACAGATACGCAGTATTTT
CDR3 protein: CAWSGVGGTDTQYF

V gene: TRBV27
D gene: NA
J gene: TRBJ1-5
clone size: many
CDR3 DNA: TGTGCCAGCAGTTTAGGCGGACAGTTAAGCAATCAGCCCCAGCATTTT
CDR3 protein: CASSLGGQLSNQPQHF

V gene: TRBV11-3
D gene: NA
J gene: TRBJ2-2
clone size: many
CDR3 DNA: TGTGCCAGCAGCTTTTACGACAGAACCGGGGAGCTGTTTTTT
CDR3 protein: CASSFYDRTGELFF

V gene: TRBV18
D gene: NA
J gene: TRBJ2-1
clone size: few
CDR3 DNA: TGTGCCAGCTCACCGGTTGGCGTCCTAAATGAGCAGTTCTTC
CDR3 protein: CASSPVGVLNEQFF

V gene: TRBV7-9
D gene: NA
J gene: TRBJ2-2
clone size: NA
CDR3 DNA: TGTGCCAGCAGCTTAGTACCCCCTCGGGGGGCGTACAACACCGGGGAGCTGTTTTTT
CDR3 protein: CASSLVPPRGAYNTGELFF

V gene: TRBV20-1
D gene: TRBD2
J gene: TRBJ2-7
clone size: many
CDR3 DNA: TGCAGTGCTGAGCTAAGCGGGACGCGGGGCTCCTACGAGCAGTACTTC
CDR3 protein: CSAELSGTRGSYEQYF

V gene: TRBV3-1
D gene: TRBD1
J gene: TRBJ1-1
clone size: many
CDR3 DNA: TGTGCCAGCAGCCCGGACGACAGGGTCACTGAAGCTTTCTTT
CDR3 protein: CASSPDDRVTEAFF

V gene: TRBV19
D gene: TRBD2
J gene: TRBJ2-1
clone size: NA
CDR3 DNA: TGTGCCAGTAGTACCCGTACTAGCGAGAGCTCCTACAATGAGCAGTTCTTC
CDR3 protein: CASSTRTSESSYNEQFF

V gene: TRBV19
D gene: NA
J gene: TRBJ1-2
clone size: many
CDR3 DNA: TGTGCCAGTAGCCCGGCGGCGGGGGCAGGCTATGGCTACACCTTC
CDR3 protein: CASSPAAGAGYGYTF

V gene: TRBV12-5
D gene: NA
J gene: TRBJ1-3
clone size: few
CDR3 DNA: TGTGCTAGTGGTTTGGTACTGTCCCAGGGTTCTACTGGAAACACCATATATTTT
CDR3 protein: CASGLVLSQGSTGNTIYF

V gene: TRBV11-2
D gene: TRBD1
J gene: TRBJ2-5
clone size: few
CDR3 DNA: TGTGCCAGCAGCCCCACAGGGGGCGCCTCTCAAGAGACCCAGTACTTC
CDR3 protein: CASSPTGGASQETQYF

V gene: TRBV12-3/TRBV12-4
D gene: TRBD1
J gene: TRBJ2-2
clone size: NA
CDR3 DNA: TGTGCCAGCAGCTCCCACGGACAGGGGGCGGCTAGCGGGAACGTCGGGGAGCTGTTTTTT
CDR3 protein: CASSSHGQGAASGNVGELFF